This T cell receptor (beta chain) is from a study of PD-L1 blockade in urothelial cancer. Across the study: Blood was evaluated 3 weeks (second dose) and 6 weeks after therapy began.

Data came from immunoSEQ multiplex PCR; TCRdb stores just in-frame clones and leaves some out. The sample lists about 74,000 clones; roughly 84% were seen once. With 6 bases clipped from V and 3 bases from J, the junction kept 9 bases outside the gene matches. Per germline, CDR1 LNHDA and CDR2 SQIVND (reference sequence). This CDR3 has 15 residues. This TCR was sampled from a man in his 70s with urothelial cancer. This sequence joins TRBV19 and TRBJ1-2, with 8 bases matching TRBD1. The material sequenced was PBMCs, taken around atezolizumab (anti-PD-L1) treatment. The CDR3 DNA sequence: TGTGCCAGTAGGCAGGGGGCAGGGGCGGACTATGGCTACACCTTC. Protein product: CASRQGAGADYGYTF. Combining the CDR3 with reference TRBV19 and TRBJ1-2 gives the whole variable domain DGGITQSPKYLFRKEGQNVTLSCEQNLNHDAMYWYRQDPGQGLRLIYYSQIVNDFQKGDIAEGYSVSREKKESFPLTVTSAQKNPTAFYLCASRQGAGADYGYTFGSGTRLTVV.